The 17 T cell receptor beta chains in this list originate from one sample, sequenced in a study of monozygotic twins with inflammatory bowel disease. TCRdb reprocessed the 5' RACE reads, with one entry per CDR3 protein and no DNA. Here the sample table reports about 380,000 distinct CDR3 sequences. The sequenced material came from blood. The receptors were gathered from a human donor with ulcerative colitis or Crohn's disease, or a healthy co-twin of an affected twin (not recorded which).

The chain employs TRBV18 and TRBJ2-1; the D call of TRBD1 rests on TCRdb alone, since no DNA is present to check it. The CDR3 is 16 amino acids. Germline lookup yields CDR1 KGHSH and CDR2 LQKENI. CDR3 region: CASSPRAPGSYNEQFF.

The V and J genes are TRBV18 and TRBJ2-1; absent DNA, TCRdb's TRBD1 call cannot be checked. The CDR3 extends over 12 amino acids. Germline V gene data show CDR1 as KGHSH and CDR2 as LQKENI. CDR3 amino acids: CASSPGDNEQFF.

V is TRBV5-5 and J is TRBJ2-7; absent DNA, TCRdb's TRBD1 call cannot be checked. The CDR3 has 11 amino acids. The V gene's germline CDR1 is SGHKS and CDR2 YYEKEE (reference sequence). The CDR3 reads CASTGAYEQYF.

The chain joins TRBV6-2 or TRBV6-3 to TRBJ1-2; TCRdb outputs TRBD1, but without DNA this stays unchecked. CDR3 length: 14 residues. CDR1 MNHEY and CDR2 SVGEGT come from the germline V gene. The CDR3 loop is CASSEPTVYSGYTF.

The rearrangement uses TRBV9 and TRBJ2-1. The CDR3 has 16 amino acids. Per the germline V gene, CDR1 is SGDLS and CDR2 is YYNGEE. The CDR3 sequence is CASSLSDTLSYNEQFF.

The chain couples TRBV20-1 to TRBJ2-7; TCRdb names TRBD1, which stays unverified in the absence of DNA. Germline CDR1 and CDR2: DFQATT and SNEGSKA (reference sequence). This CDR3 contains 14 residues. The CDR3 reads CSAREGGPSYEQYF.

This chain uses TRBV30 with TRBJ2-2. The germline V gene has CDR1 GTSNPN and CDR2 SVGIG (reference sequence). This CDR3 is built from 13 residues. The CDR3 protein is CAWSVWGFRELFF.

The gene calls are TRBV21-1 and TRBJ1-1; TCRdb designates TRBD1, a call that cannot be tested without DNA. TRBV21-1 is flagged as a pseudogene. The CDR3 sequence is 16 residues long. The CDR3 sequence: CASSQRGSRGGMEAFF.

The chain carries TRBV15 and TRBJ2-7. This CDR3 region has 12 residues. The germline V gene has CDR1 LNHNV and CDR2 YYDKDF (reference sequence). CDR3 protein: CATSRDYYEQYF.

The chain combines TRBV11-2 with TRBJ2-3; there is no DNA to check the TCRdb D call of TRBD2. The CDR3 is 16 amino acids. The germline V gene encodes CDR1 SGHAT and CDR2 FQNNGV. CDR3 loop: CASSRGVGLATGTQYF. Together with reference TRBV11-2 and TRBJ2-3, the CDR3 gives the full variable domain: EAGVAQSPRYKIIEKRQSVAFWCNPISGHATLYWYQQILGQGPKLLIQFQNNGVVDDSQLPKDRFSAERLKGVDSTLKIQPAKLEDSAVYLCASSRGVGLATGTQYFGPGTRLTVL.

The chain employs TRBV28 and TRBJ2-3. Germline values: CDR1 MDHEN, CDR2 SYDVKM. The CDR3 loop spans 14 amino acids. The CDR3 here is CASSLFGGSDTQYF.

The chain is built from TRBV20-1 and TRBJ1-2. Germline V gene lookup returns CDR1 DFQATT and CDR2 SNEGSKA (reference sequence). The CDR3 runs 12 residues. The CDR3 loop is CSAIDVHGGYTF.

The CDR3 here is CASGLRGGNEQFF. This chain connects TRBV11-2 to TRBJ2-1; absent DNA, TCRdb's TRBD1 call cannot be checked. CDR1 and CDR2 from the germline V gene are SGHAT and FQNNGV. CDR3 length: 13 residues.

The gene calls are TRBV10-3 and TRBJ2-5; TCRdb indicates TRBD1, and absent DNA this call remains unverified. The germline gives CDR1 ENHRY, CDR2 SYGVKD. The CDR3 runs 16 residues. The CDR3 sequence: CAIREDSGAQEETQYF.

The chain carries TRBV6-2 or TRBV6-3 and TRBJ2-5; TCRdb lists TRBD1, though no DNA is available to test this call. The germline V gene has CDR1 MNHEY and CDR2 SVGEGT. The CDR3 has 18 residues. The CDR3 sequence is CASSSPVRSSRFQETQYF.

J is TRBJ2-3 and V is TRBV6-1; checking the TCRdb D call of TRBD1 is not possible without DNA. The CDR3 extends over 15 amino acids. Germline CDR1 and CDR2: MNHNS and SASEGT. The CDR3 loop is CASSPRGFSVDTQYF.

V is TRBV9 and J is TRBJ2-3; TCRdb names TRBD2, which stays unverified in the absence of DNA. Per the germline V gene, CDR1 is SGDLS and CDR2 is YYNGEE. The CDR3 has 17 residues. The CDR3 is CASSVDSGVSFTDTQYF.